Reported below is one T cell receptor beta chain. What it binds is not known. This PCR relied on a set of 60 Vbeta primers and 13 Jbeta primers. Libraries were prepared by immunoSEQ multiplex PCR; TCRdb keeps only in-frame clonotypes and omits some of them. The table shows approximately 140,000 clones, with about three quarters occurring only once. This record belongs to a study of cytomegalovirus exposure and HLA in healthy donors. Germline V lookup: CDR1 SQVTM, CDR2 ANQGSEA. CDR3 length: 15 amino acids. J gave up 5 bases and V 6 bases, and 11 bases lay outside the gene matches. Broader study findings: There was a cluster of highly shared sequence variants that was likely a sequencing artifact.

This chain links TRBV29-1 with TRBJ2-1, with TRBD1 identical over 9 bases. This sequence originates from a woman aged 35 to 49 in good health and CMV-seronegative. Sequencing was carried out using PBMCs. The CDR3 coding sequence is TGCAGCGTAACTCCGACAGGGGGAGTAGACAATGAGCAGTTCTTC. Protein product: CSVTPTGGVDNEQFF.